These 12 T cell receptor beta chains were all obtained from the same sample, sequenced in a study of OX40 agonist ivuxolimab in advanced cancers. The repertoire was sequenced with immunoSEQ multiplex PCR; TCRdb's copy has only in-frame clones and lacks some. The sample holds 70,000 to 95,000 clones, approximately 90% seen once. Sequenced here: CD4+ or CD8+ T cells sorted from blood, sampled in a trial of the OX40 agonist ivuxolimab. The receptors here all came from an adult with an advanced solid tumor such as melanoma, head and neck, liver or kidney cancer.

This clone showed up just a few times. This sequence joins TRBV7-2 and TRBJ2-3; TRBD2 aligns across 8 bases. The CDR3 sequence is 14 residues long. Germline lookup yields CDR1 SGHTA and CDR2 FQGNSA. Losses at the gene ends were 5 bases for V and 2 bases for J; bases not matched to a gene: 3. The CDR3 sequence is CASSTAGVTDTQYF. The CDR3 DNA follows: TGTGCCAGCAGCACAGCGGGGGTCACAGATACGCAGTATTTT.

The V and J genes are TRBV28 and TRBJ2-2; D gene uncertain. V shed 2 bases and J shed 3 bases, with 4 bases lying between them. Germline CDR1 is MDHEN and CDR2 is SYDVKM. This CDR3 spans 13 amino acids. In DNA form, the CDR3 reads TGTGCCAGCAGTTTAGGTTACACCGGGGAGCTGTTTTTT. Translated, it gives CASSLGYTGELFF.

The chain employs TRBV5-1 and TRBJ2-6, with 8 bases matching TRBD1. CDR3 length: 19 residues. V was clipped by 3 bases and J by 2 bases; unmatched bases: 13. Germline loops: CDR1 SGHRS, CDR2 YFSETQ. CDR3 in DNA: TGCGCCAGCAGCTCGTCACCGACAGGGGCCTATACTGGGGCCAACGTCCTGACTTTC. It codes for CASSSSPTGAYTGANVLTF. The full variable domain, completed using reference TRBV5-1 and TRBJ2-6, is KAGVTQTPRYLIKTRGQQVTLSCSPISGHRSVSWYQQTPGQGLQFLFEYFSETQRNKGNFPGRFSGRQFSNSRSEMNVSTLELGDSALYLCASSSSPTGAYTGANVLTFGAGSRLTVL.

This clone was recorded only once. V usage is TRBV25-1 and J usage is TRBJ2-3, with D hard to call. Germline-derived CDR1 and CDR2 are MGHDK and SYGVNS. The CDR3 runs 15 residues. V was cut by 3 bases and J by 5 bases, with 15 bases left in between. DNA of the CDR3: TGTGCCAGCAGTGATTTGGCGGAGATTGGAGATACGCAGTATTTT. It specifies CASSDLAEIGDTQYF.

The V and J genes are TRBV6-1 and TRBJ1-2; D call uncertain. CDR1 is MNHNS, CDR2 SASEGT, per germline. This CDR3 comprises 15 residues. V was shortened by 0 bases and J by 6 bases, with 14 bases between the two germline ends. The CDR3 here is CASSEASRGTHGYTF. The CDR3 nucleotides read TGTGCCAGCAGTGAAGCTTCACGGGGAACGCATGGCTACACCTTC.

The rearrangement uses TRBV11-2 and TRBJ2-2; 7 positions agree with TRBD2. Germline V gene sequence: CDR1 SGHAT, CDR2 FQNNGV. This CDR3 contains 14 residues. The trim removed 4 bases at V and 6 bases at J, leaving 5 bases unmatched. In nucleotides, the CDR3 is TGTGCCAGCAGCTCACCAACTAGCGCCGGGGAGCTGTTTTTT. Residues: CASSSPTSAGELFF.

This clone was found once. This chain connects TRBV6-4 to TRBJ1-2; 9 bases fit TRBD1. V gave up 2 bases and J gave up 5 bases; unmatched junction bases: 12. Germline V gene sequence: CDR1 MRHNA, CDR2 SNTAGT. The CDR3 runs 17 residues. The CDR3 nucleotides read TGTGCCAGCAGTGACCCAAGAACAGGGGGCGATGAATATGGCTACACCTTC. Its translation is CASSDPRTGGDEYGYTF.

The CDR3 reads CASSLAKGRYEQYF. The CDR3 DNA is TGTGCCAGCAGCTTAGCGAAGGGAAGATACGAGCAGTACTTC. V gene TRBV11-3 combines with J gene TRBJ2-7; no clear D. This CDR3 has 14 residues. Between the trimmed V and J ends, which lost 1 base and 4 bases, there was a span of 11 bases. Per the germline V gene, CDR1 is SGHNT and CDR2 is YENEEA.

The chain couples TRBV18 to TRBJ2-1; 9 bases are shared with TRBD1. In germline, CDR1 is KGHSH, CDR2 LQKENI. V dropped 4 bases and J dropped 9; count of bases not matched to a gene: 7. The CDR3 covers 14 residues. Here the CDR3 reads CASSQRQGVFEQFF. The DNA for the CDR3 is TGTGCCAGCTCACAGAGACAGGGGGTTTTTGAGCAGTTCTTC.

The gene calls are TRBV7-2 and TRBJ2-5, with 9 bases fitting TRBD2. Per the germline V gene, CDR1 is SGHTA and CDR2 is FQGNSA. This CDR3 region has 16 residues. Trimming at V came to 1 base and at J to 1 base, leaving 4 bases not matched to a gene. In nucleotides, the CDR3 is TGTGCCAGCAGCTTAGTAGCGGGGGTTTTCCAAGAGACCCAGTACTTC. Translation: CASSLVAGVFQETQYF.

The chain is built from TRBV6-4 and TRBJ2-1, with 8 bases lining up with TRBD1. After removal of 4 bases from V and 9 bases from J, the junction contained 5 bases not matched to a gene. This CDR3 has 13 amino acids. From germline, CDR1 is MRHNA and CDR2 SNTAGT. Here the CDR3 DNA reads TGTGCCAGCAGTGCACAGGGGGGAAGTGAGCAGTTCTTC. Protein sequence: CASSAQGGSEQFF.

The rearrangement joins TRBV7-9 to TRBJ2-1, with 8 bases matching TRBD2. V lost 5 bases, J lost 7 bases, and 13 bases stayed unmatched. Germline V CDR1 and CDR2: SEHNR, FQNEAQ (reference sequence). The CDR3 has 16 amino acids. This chain's CDR3 is CASSINSGGAYNEQFF. CDR3 nucleotide sequence: TGTGCCAGCAGCATAAACAGCGGGGGAGCTTATAATGAGCAGTTCTTC.